These 25 T cell receptor beta chains were sequenced from one sample in a study of cytotoxic CD8 clonotypes in ibrutinib-treated CLL. Repertoires were generated with immunoSEQ multiplex PCR, while TCRdb's copy carries only in-frame clones and drops some. The sample has 19,000 or so clones, 50% to 75% seen once. Sequencing was performed on PBMCs, taken after 12 months of ibrutinib treatment. The receptors shown here come from a human donor with chronic lymphocytic leukemia.

V is TRBV5-3 and J is TRBJ2-6, with D unresolved. TRBV5-3 is an ORF, and what it does is uncertain. The CDR3 length is 16 residues. V lost 0 bases and J 2 bases, leaving 9 bases between the germline ends. This chain's CDR3 is CARSLAKAPGANVLTF. In nucleotides, the CDR3 is TGTGCCAGAAGCTTGGCCAAGGCCCCTGGGGCCAACGTCCTGACTTTC.

The chain joins TRBV6-6 to TRBJ2-5; D uncertain. Germline assignment: CDR1 MNHNY and CDR2 SVGAGI (reference sequence). This CDR3 contains 12 residues. V dropped 10 bases and J dropped 6 bases, with 15 bases sitting between them. The CDR3 protein is CATLADGKTQYF. DNA of the CDR3: TGTGCCACCCTCGCCGATGGGAAGACCCAGTACTTC.

The genes are TRBV6-4 and TRBJ2-1; D uncertain. Trimming shortened V by 3 bases and J by 10 bases, and 13 bases separated the two germline ends. The CDR3 consists of 13 residues. CDR1 MRHNA and CDR2 SNTAGT come from the germline V gene. Here the CDR3 DNA reads TGTGCCAGCAGTGAGGATTGGGGTACGGAGCAGTTCTTC. Protein sequence: CASSEDWGTEQFF.

This clone was seen just once. The chain is built from TRBV19 and TRBJ2-5; no definite D call. Germline V gene data show CDR1 as LNHDA and CDR2 as SQIVND (reference sequence). The CDR3 has 14 amino acids. V shed 4 bases and J shed 4 bases, with 13 bases lying between them. In nucleotides, the CDR3 is TGTGCCAGTAGTAGGGTTGGGGATCGAGAGACCCAGTACTTC. This translates into CASSRVGDRETQYF.

This rearrangement joins TRBV5-1 to TRBJ2-1; 8 nucleotides match TRBD2. V lost 5 bases to trimming and J lost 5 bases; unmatched junction nucleotides: 9. CDR1 and CDR2 (germline): SGHRS, YFSETQ. The CDR3 is made up of 15 amino acids. The CDR3 bases are TGCGCCAGCAGGCCCAGCGGGAGCAGCGACAATGAGCAGTTCTTC. Its protein product is CASRPSGSSDNEQFF.

The chain couples TRBV5-4 to TRBJ2-5, with D perhaps TRBD2 (6 bases). The CDR3 loop spans 15 amino acids. Germline lookup yields CDR1 SGHNT and CDR2 YYREEE (reference sequence). V shed 1 base and J shed 4 bases, with 14 bases lying between them. For the CDR3, the DNA is TGTGCCAGCAGCTTGTACGGGGGTGGACGAGAGACCCAGTACTTC. Translated, it gives CASSLYGGGRETQYF.

This clone is a singleton in its sample. DNA of the CDR3: TGTGCCAGCAGGCCGGGACTAGCGGGAGGTGATGAGCAGTACTTC. Residues: CASRPGLAGGDEQYF. The chain links TRBV6-6 to TRBJ2-7; 15 bases match TRBD2. The V gene end was trimmed by 6 bases and the J gene end by 7 bases; junction bases not matched to a gene: 7. Germline assignment: CDR1 MNHNY and CDR2 SVGAGI (reference sequence). The CDR3 runs to 15 residues.

This chain joins TRBV18 and TRBJ2-3, with 8 bases fitting TRBD2. Germline V gene data show CDR1 as KGHSH and CDR2 as LQKENI. J gave up 2 bases and V 4 bases, and 2 bases lay outside the gene matches. The CDR3 loop spans 14 amino acids. CDR3 region: CASSRLAYTDTQYF. For the CDR3, the DNA is TGTGCCAGCTCACGACTAGCGTACACAGATACGCAGTATTTT.

The J gene is TRBJ1-2, the V gene TRBV19; D might be TRBD1 (6 bases). Looked up from germline, CDR1 is LNHDA and CDR2 is SQIVND (reference sequence). V lost 4 bases and J 2 bases, leaving 11 bases between the germline ends. This CDR3 region has 14 residues. The CDR3 region is CASSKDRLNYGYTF. CDR3 coding DNA: TGTGCCAGTAGTAAGGACAGACTCAACTATGGCTACACCTTC.

This clone was found a few times. This sequence joins TRBV7-3 and TRBJ2-1; TRBD2 aligns across 9 bases. CDR3 size: 18 residues. Germline assignment: CDR1 SGHTA and CDR2 FQGTGA. V shed 2 bases and J 5 bases; nucleotides not matched to a gene: 13. The CDR3 nucleotides are TGTGCCAGCAGCTTATACAGCGGGAGGTTCGCCGGAGACAATGAGCAGTTCTTC. Amino acids: CASSLYSGRFAGDNEQFF.

The chain couples TRBV6-5 to TRBJ1-4; D gene ambiguous. This CDR3 has 12 amino acids. The V end lost 4 bases, the J end lost 8 bases, and 8 bases lay between the germline ends. The V gene's germline CDR1 is MNHEY and CDR2 SVGAGI. This CDR3 reads CASSSVGEKLFF. As DNA, the CDR3 is TGTGCCAGCAGTTCCGTAGGGGAAAAACTGTTTTTT.

V and J are TRBV6-1 and TRBJ2-1; possible D gene TRBD2, 6 bases. The CDR3 contains 15 residues. The V gene lost 4 bases and the J gene lost 6 bases, with 16 bases spanning the gap. Germline V gene data show CDR1 as MNHNS and CDR2 as SASEGT. CDR3 bases: TGTGCCAGCAGTGCTCAGGGACTGAGGGCCAATGAGCAGTTCTTC. Translating gives CASSAQGLRANEQFF.

The chain recombines TRBV28 with TRBJ2-5; TRBD1 agrees at 11 bases. J lost 2 bases, V lost 9 bases, and 5 bases had no gene match. This CDR3 is built from 14 residues. Germline V CDR1 and CDR2: MDHEN, SYDVKM. CDR3 region: CASRTGGEQETQYF. CDR3 bases: TGTGCCAGTCGGACAGGGGGCGAACAAGAGACCCAGTACTTC.

The table lists this clone with a count of one. The V and J genes are TRBV19 and TRBJ2-1; D unresolved. This CDR3 contains 15 residues. The V gene's germline CDR1 is LNHDA and CDR2 SQIVND (reference sequence). Trimming removed 0 bases from V and 0 bases from J, with 6 bases in between. The CDR3 here is CASSIDGSSYNEQFF. CDR3 DNA: TGTGCCAGTAGTATAGACGGAAGCTCCTACAATGAGCAGTTCTTC. Complete variable domain (other parts from reference TRBV19 and TRBJ2-1): DGGITQSPKYLFRKEGQNVTLSCEQNLNHDAMYWYRQDPGQGLRLIYYSQIVNDFQKGDIAEGYSVSREKKESFPLTVTSAQKNPTAFYLCASSIDGSSYNEQFFGPGTRLTVL.

The chain is built from TRBV9 and TRBJ2-1; D call uncertain. The germline V gene encodes CDR1 SGDLS and CDR2 YYNGEE. The length of the CDR3 is 12 residues. V lost 1 base, J lost 8 bases, and 7 bases lay in between. The CDR3 loop reads CASSVSDYEQFF. The CDR3 DNA is TGTGCCAGCAGCGTATCTGACTATGAGCAGTTCTTC. Complete variable domain (other parts from reference TRBV9 and TRBJ2-1): DSGVTQTPKHLITATGQRVTLRCSPRSGDLSVYWYQQSLDQGLQFLIQYYNGEERAKGNILERFSAQQFPDLHSELNLSSLELGDSALYFCASSVSDYEQFFGPGTRLTVL.

This rearrangement joins TRBV5-4 to TRBJ2-7; D remains unclear. V shed 0 bases and J shed 3 bases, with 10 bases lying between them. The germline gives CDR1 SGHNT, CDR2 YYREEE (reference sequence). The CDR3 extends over 14 amino acids. The CDR3 sequence: CASSLADGNYEQYF. The CDR3 region has the DNA TGTGCCAGCAGCTTGGCGGACGGTAACTACGAGCAGTACTTC.

This rearrangement joins TRBV11-2 to TRBJ1-5; D unclear. CDR3 length: 14 residues. The germline V gene encodes CDR1 SGHAT and CDR2 FQNNGV. V shed 5 bases and J shed 1 base, with 9 bases lying between them. The CDR3 DNA reads TGTGCCAGCAGCCCGACCAACAGCAATCAGCCCCAGCATTTT. Translation gives CASSPTNSNQPQHF.

This clone was counted only a few times. The chain recombines TRBV6-1 with TRBJ1-5; weak D call: TRBD1 (5 bases). Trimming took off 6 bases at V and 1 base at J, with 10 bases between the two ends. The CDR3 has 14 amino acids. Germline CDR1 MNHNS, CDR2 SASEGT. The CDR3 sequence is CASRLDTSNQPQHF. The CDR3 DNA follows: TGTGCCAGCAGGCTGGACACCAGCAATCAGCCCCAGCATTTT.

V is TRBV18 and J is TRBJ2-3; D remains ambiguous. V lost 5 bases and J 2 bases, leaving 14 bases between the germline ends. Germline V gene sequence: CDR1 KGHSH, CDR2 LQKENI. CDR3 size: 15 residues. CDR3 protein: CASSRAPLNTDTQYF. The DNA for the CDR3 is TGTGCCAGCTCAAGGGCCCCTCTAAACACAGATACGCAGTATTTT. The entire variable domain, with the rest obtained from reference TRBV18 and TRBJ2-3, is as follows: NAGVMQNPRHLVRRRGQEARLRCSPMKGHSHVYWYRQLPEEGLKFMVYLQKENIIDESGMPKERFSAEFPKEGPSILRIQQVVRGDSAAYFCASSRAPLNTDTQYFGPGTRLTVL.

This clone was seen only a few times. The chain has TRBV6-5 and TRBJ1-5; D remains ambiguous. CDR1 is MNHEY, CDR2 SVGAGI, per germline. The CDR3 is 13 amino acids. With 5 bases removed from V and 5 bases from J, the gap between germline ends came to 10 bases. CDR3 DNA: TGTGCCAGCAGTCATCAGCGTGATCAGCCCCAGCATTTT. This translates into CASSHQRDQPQHF.

J is TRBJ2-7 and V is TRBV28; D not resolved. CDR1 and CDR2 from the germline V gene are MDHEN and SYDVKM. The CDR3 is 14 residues long. Trimming left V 9 bases short and J 3 bases short, with 18 bases between. The CDR3 sequence is CASSPPRASYEQYF. CDR3 sequence (DNA): TGTGCCAGTTCGCCCCCTCGGGCGAGCTACGAGCAGTACTTC.

This clone was seen a few times. V usage is TRBV9 and J usage is TRBJ1-1; D possibly corresponds to TRBD1 (6 bases). From germline, CDR1 is SGDLS and CDR2 YYNGEE. V gave up 3 bases and J gave up 0 bases, with 12 bases separating them. There are 15 residues in the CDR3. The CDR3 DNA sequence: TGTGCCAGCAGCGGACCGGGACAACTGAACACTGAAGCTTTCTTT. Translating gives CASSGPGQLNTEAFF.

The rearrangement uses TRBV6-5 and TRBJ1-1; D perhaps matches TRBD1 (6 bases). Trimming cost V 5 bases and J 3 bases, with 13 bases left between them. Germline loops: CDR1 MNHEY, CDR2 SVGAGI. The CDR3 runs to 14 residues. The CDR3: CASSQTGSDTEAFF. The CDR3 nucleotides are TGTGCCAGCAGTCAAACAGGGAGTGACACTGAAGCTTTCTTT.

V and J are TRBV25-1 and TRBJ2-5; 7 nucleotides line up with TRBD2. The V and J ends lost 1 base and 0 bases, in that order; junction bases with no gene match: 5. This CDR3 comprises 16 residues. The germline V gene encodes CDR1 MGHDK and CDR2 SYGVNS. The CDR3 protein is CASSEFLGLHQETQYF. As DNA, the CDR3 is TGTGCCAGCAGTGAATTCCTGGGACTACACCAAGAGACCCAGTACTTC.

This clone was seen a few times. V and J are TRBV2 and TRBJ2-1; D gene unclear. V lost 3 bases and J lost 12, with 15 bases in between. CDR3 size: 13 residues. CDR1 is SNHLY and CDR2 is FYNNEI in the germline V gene. CDR3 sequence reads: CASSEIGVGVQFF. The DNA of the CDR3 is TGTGCCAGCAGTGAGATTGGGGTAGGCGTGCAGTTCTTC.